A selection of T cell receptor beta chains follows, all from one sample in a study of T cell responses to AZD1222 COVID-19 vaccine. Only in-frame clones appear in the TCRdb table, and some are missing; sequencing was by immunoSEQ multiplex PCR. The sample lists about 93,000 clones, approximately 86% seen once, with 7.9% in the top ten. The source material was peripheral blood, sampled on day 0 of AZD1222 vaccination. All receptors derive from an adult in good health. The CDR3 runs from the conserved cysteine through the conserved F or W. D genes are given only for firm matches. A clone size is listed for some rows: how often the clone was seen (once, few, many), or a class if it is expanded.

V	size	D	J	DNA	CDR3
TRBV11-3	once	NA	TRBJ1-5	TGTGCCAGCAGCTCGCCCTCGGGACCCCAGCATTTT	CASSSPSGPQHF
TRBV28	NA	NA	TRBJ1-3	TGTGCCAGCAGTTTAGGAATGGGGGGTCCCCTCTCTGGAAACACCATATATTTT	CASSLGMGGPLSGNTIYF
TRBV27	NA	TRBD1	TRBJ2-7	TGTGCCAGCAGCCGGGACAGAAACGAGCAGTACTTC	CASSRDRNEQYF
TRBV28	NA	NA	TRBJ2-2	TGTGCCAGCACTCAGGGTCATATTTCGAGCGGGGAGCTGTTTTTT	CASTQGHISSGELFF
TRBV7-2	once	TRBD1	TRBJ1-1	TGTGCCAGCAGCTTAGGCCTGGACAGGGGTAACACTGAAGCTTTCTTT	CASSLGLDRGNTEAFF
TRBV11-3	NA	TRBD1	TRBJ1-5	TGTGCCAGCAGCCCGGGGACAGGTGCCCATAGCAATCAGCCCCAGCATTTT	CASSPGTGAHSNQPQHF
TRBV7-9	NA	NA	TRBJ2-7	TGTGCCAGCAGCTTAGGGGCAGGGGGGGCCTACGAGCAGTACTTC	CASSLGAGGAYEQYF
TRBV3-1/TRBV3-2	NA	TRBD1	TRBJ2-3	TGTGCCAGCAGCTGGGACAGGGGGCTGCTAGATACGCAGTATTTT	CASSWDRGLLDTQYF
TRBV3-1/TRBV3-2	once	NA	TRBJ1-5	TGTGCCAGCAGCCAGGCGGACACCTGGCCCCAGCATTTT	CASSQADTWPQHF
TRBV11-2	few	NA	TRBJ1-1	TGTGCCAGCAGCCCAAATCCAGGGAATAGAGACACTGAAGCTTTCTTT	CASSPNPGNRDTEAFF
TRBV27	NA	NA	TRBJ1-1	TGTGCCAGCAGTTTACGACCTTTTGCGGGCACTGAAGCTTTCTTT	CASSLRPFAGTEAFF
TRBV28	NA	NA	TRBJ2-7	TGTGCCAGCAGTTTGGGACGGGGCTCCTACGAGCAGTACTTC	CASSLGRGSYEQYF
TRBV7-3	NA	NA	TRBJ1-2	TGTGCCAGCAGCTTAACAGGGCAGAGTACCTATGGCTACACCTTC	CASSLTGQSTYGYTF
TRBV5-5	NA	NA	TRBJ1-3	TGTGCCAGCAGCTTGGATTGGAGGACAGCTGGAAACACCATATATTTT	CASSLDWRTAGNTIYF
TRBV11-1	NA	TRBD2	TRBJ2-2	TGTGCCAGCAGGAACCGGGACTATAACACCGGGGAGCTGTTTTTT	CASRNRDYNTGELFF
TRBV2	NA	NA	TRBJ2-7	TGTGCCAGCAGTGAAGGGGTCCCCCCAAACTACGAGCAGTACTTC	CASSEGVPPNYEQYF
TRBV27	NA	TRBD2	TRBJ2-1	TGTGCCAGCAGTCCCCGGCCGGGTAGCGGGAGGGACCCTATCTACAATGAGCAGTTCTTC	CASSPRPGSGRDPIYNEQFF
TRBV28	NA	TRBD1	TRBJ2-5	TGTGCCAGCAGACAGGGGCAAGAGACCCAGTACTTC	CASRQGQETQYF
TRBV7-8	NA	TRBD2	TRBJ2-1	TGTGCCAGCAGCCCAAGGACTAGCGGGAGCGAGCAGTTCTTC	CASSPRTSGSEQFF
TRBV28	NA	TRBD1	TRBJ1-2	TGTGCCAGCAGTTATGGGACAGGCCAAATTCGAGGCTACACCTTC	CASSYGTGQIRGYTF
TRBV28	NA	TRBD1	TRBJ1-3	TGTGCCAGCAGTTTGCCCAGGGGGGGAGGAAACACCATATATTTT	CASSLPRGGGNTIYF
TRBV6-1	NA	NA	TRBJ2-3	TGTGCCAGCAGGGAAGGGGTGGATACGCAGTATTTT	CASREGVDTQYF
TRBV28	NA	NA	TRBJ2-5	TGTGCCAGCAGTTTATGGGGCTCCCAAGAGACCCAGTACTTC	CASSLWGSQETQYF
TRBV10-3	NA	TRBD2	TRBJ2-3	TGTGCCATCAGTGAGACTAGCGGGGGAGATACGCAGTATTTT	CAISETSGGDTQYF
TRBV28	NA	NA	TRBJ1-5	TGTGCCAGCAGTACCAGAGGCCAGCCCCAGCATTTT	CASSTRGQPQHF
TRBV10-1	NA	TRBD1	TRBJ2-1	TGCGCCAGCAGCCGAGACAGGGACATACTCTACAATGAGCAGTTCTTC	CASSRDRDILYNEQFF
TRBV6-5	NA	TRBD1	TRBJ1-2	TGTGCCAGCAGTCCGGGACAGGCGAGCGTTTATGGCTACACCTTC	CASSPGQASVYGYTF
TRBV3-1/TRBV3-2	NA	TRBD2	TRBJ2-1	TGTGCCAGCAGCCAAGATCCCATAGCGGGAGCCTACAATGAGCAGTTCTTC	CASSQDPIAGAYNEQFF
TRBV9	NA	TRBD1	TRBJ1-2	TGTGCCAGCAGCGTCCTCACCAGGGGGGATGGCTACACCTTC	CASSVLTRGDGYTF
TRBV28	once	NA	TRBJ1-4	TGTGCCAGCAGGACAGATGAAAAACTGTTTTTT	CASRTDEKLFF
TRBV18	NA	NA	TRBJ1-5	TGTGCCAGCTCACCAGGACCGAGCAATCAGCCCCAGCATTTT	CASSPGPSNQPQHF
TRBV7-2	NA	NA	TRBJ2-5	TGTGCCAGCAGCTCGCCGTCAGCCCCTGAGACCCAGTACTTC	CASSSPSAPETQYF
TRBV7-3	NA	NA	TRBJ2-1	TGTGCCAGCAGCTTAGGTGGTGAGCAGTTCTTC	CASSLGGEQFF
TRBV2	once	NA	TRBJ1-1	TGTGCCAGCAGTGTAGGCTGGAACACTGAAGCTTTCTTT	CASSVGWNTEAFF
TRBV19	NA	NA	TRBJ2-7	TGTGCCAGTAGTAACGCCTACAGGGTTCACGAGCAGTACTTC	CASSNAYRVHEQYF
TRBV19	NA	NA	TRBJ2-3	TGTGCCACGGGGCAGGGGGGTTCAGATACGCAGTATTTT	CATGQGGSDTQYF
TRBV11-1	NA	NA	TRBJ1-2	TGTGCCAGCAGCCTCGACACCCTCTATGGCTACACCTTC	CASSLDTLYGYTF
TRBV6-5	NA	TRBD1	TRBJ2-7	TGTGCCACCCGACCGGACAGGGACAACGAGCAGTACTTC	CATRPDRDNEQYF
TRBV24-1	NA	NA	TRBJ2-3	TGTGCCACCAGTGGCGTTTGGGGCACAGATACGCAGTATTTT	CATSGVWGTDTQYF
TRBV19	NA	NA	TRBJ1-1	TGTGCGACAGGCCCTTGGGGGGCCCAAGCTTTCTTT	CATGPWGAQAFF
TRBV15	NA	TRBD1	TRBJ2-2	TGTGCCACCAGCGCAAGACAGGGTGGGACCGGGGAGCTGTTTTTT	CATSARQGGTGELFF
TRBV7-3	NA	NA	TRBJ1-5	TGTGCCAGCAGCTTACATAGCAATCAGCCCCAGCATTTT	CASSLHSNQPQHF
TRBV28	NA	NA	TRBJ1-1	TGTGCCAGCATTCCCGAGCGGGACGGTTACACTGAAGCTTTCTTT	CASIPERDGYTEAFF
TRBV4-2	NA	TRBD2	TRBJ2-7	TGTGCCAGCAGCCAAGGGACTAGCGGGAGCCCCTTGAGCTCCTACGAGCAGTACTTC	CASSQGTSGSPLSSYEQYF
TRBV10-2	NA	NA	TRBJ2-3	TGCGCCGGTGGGCGGGAAAGCACAGATACGCAGTATTTT	CAGGRESTDTQYF
TRBV5-1	NA	TRBD2	TRBJ2-7	TGCGCCAGCAGCCGAGGACTAGCGGGAGGCTTCTCCTACGAGCAGTACTTC	CASSRGLAGGFSYEQYF
TRBV21-1	NA	NA	TRBJ2-1	TGTGCCAGCAGCACACGTCCCGGGACTAGAGGCAATGAGCAGTTCTTC	CASSTRPGTRGNEQFF